These 26 T cell receptor beta chains were all obtained from the same sample, sequenced in a study of shared clonotypes between healthy human individuals. This table comes from immunoSEQ multiplex PCR, and its TCRdb copy is limited to in-frame clones, with some not included. Among about 330,000 clones listed, around 67% were seen once. Sequenced: memory CD4+ T cells sorted from blood. As to subset: CD45RA-negative fraction. The receptor set was obtained from a man aged 25-45 years in good health.

The chain uses TRBV5-1 and TRBJ2-1, with TRBD2 as a possible D gene (5 bases). The length of the CDR3 is 16 residues. Trimming cost V 0 bases and J 0 bases, with 10 bases left between them. Germline loops: CDR1 SGHRS, CDR2 YFSETQ. The CDR3, as DNA: TGCGCCAGCAGCTTGGTATCGGGGTACTCCTACAATGAGCAGTTCTTC. Translating gives CASSLVSGYSYNEQFF.

This chain joins TRBV25-1 and TRBJ2-7, with D uncertain. The CDR3 has 13 amino acids. Germline CDR1 and CDR2: MGHDK and SYGVNS. The V and J ends lost 2 bases and 5 bases respectively, with 10 bases between them. The chain's CDR3 is CASSELWGNEQYF. The CDR3, as DNA: TGTGCCAGCAGTGAACTGTGGGGTAACGAGCAGTACTTC.

The gene calls are TRBV5-6 and TRBJ1-2; D unclear. V was trimmed by 6 bases and J by 0 bases, leaving 18 bases between them. Per germline, CDR1 SGHDT and CDR2 YYEEEE. CDR3 length: 16 amino acids. CDR3 in DNA: TGTGCCAGCATTGGCCCTCCCCGCCGAGCTAACTATGGCTACACCTTC. Amino acid sequence: CASIGPPRRANYGYTF.

The CDR3 region is CASSYQRGDEQYF. The DNA for the CDR3 is TGTGCCAGTAGTTACCAGCGTGGGGACGAGCAGTACTTC. The rearrangement uses TRBV19 and TRBJ2-7, with D uncertain. The CDR3 length is 13 residues. Germline CDR1 is LNHDA and CDR2 is SQIVND (reference sequence). V lost 5 bases and J lost 5, with 13 bases in between.

The V gene is TRBV9, the J gene TRBJ1-1, with D unclear. Trimming removed 4 bases from V and 10 bases from J, with 17 bases in between. Germline assignment: CDR1 SGDLS and CDR2 YYNGEE. This CDR3 comprises 13 residues. DNA for the CDR3: TGTGCCAGCAGCCCGCCGGAGGGCAGGTCAGCTTTCTTT. Translating gives CASSPPEGRSAFF. Looking up the rest from reference TRBV9 and TRBJ1-1 gives the full variable domain: DSGVTQTPKHLITATGQRVTLRCSPRSGDLSVYWYQQSLDQGLQFLIQYYNGEERAKGNILERFSAQQFPDLHSELNLSSLELGDSALYFCASSPPEGRSAFFGQGTRLTVV.

In its sample, this clone was seen once. The gene calls are TRBV7-9 and TRBJ2-7, with D possibly being TRBD1 (5 bases). CDR3 length: 13 amino acids. Germline assignment: CDR1 SEHNR and CDR2 FQNEAQ (reference sequence). The V and J ends lost 5 bases and 3 bases respectively, with 11 bases between them. As DNA, the CDR3 is TGTGCCAGCAGCATAGACAGTGTCTACGAGCAGTACTTC. This translates into CASSIDSVYEQYF.

The genes are TRBV7-2 and TRBJ2-7; TRBD1 might be the D (6 bases). Trimming took off 3 bases at V and 1 base at J, with 13 bases between the two ends. The germline V gene encodes CDR1 SGHTA and CDR2 FQGNSA. CDR3 length equals 15 residues. The CDR3, as DNA: TGTGCCAGCAGCTTTGGCACAGGGAAATCCTACGAGCAGTACTTC. It codes for CASSFGTGKSYEQYF.

The chain couples TRBV5-1 to TRBJ2-7; 11 bases are a match to TRBD2. The CDR3 covers 15 residues. Germline-derived CDR1 and CDR2 are SGHRS and YFSETQ. J lost 3 bases, V lost 4 bases, and 6 bases had no gene match. The CDR3 nucleotides are TGCGCCAGCAGCGACCCGACTAGCGGGGTCTACGAGCAGTACTTC. This gives the protein CASSDPTSGVYEQYF.

The chain uses TRBV19 and TRBJ1-5; D is unclear. The CDR3 sequence is 14 residues long. The germline gives CDR1 LNHDA, CDR2 SQIVND (reference sequence). Trimming removed 7 bases from V and 3 bases from J, with 13 bases in between. The CDR3 DNA reads as TGTGCCAGTACCCTAGGAGGGAACAATCAGCCCCAGCATTTT. It specifies CASTLGGNNQPQHF.

The chain is built from TRBV5-6 and TRBJ2-7, with a possible D match to TRBD1 (5 bases). Germline V CDR1 and CDR2: SGHDT, YYEEEE. There are 15 residues in the CDR3. V was shortened by 0 bases and J by 9 bases, with 19 bases between the two germline ends. The DNA of the CDR3 is TGTGCCAGCAGCTTGGATAGCAGGGTCCGGTCAGTGCAGTACTTC. It encodes CASSLDSRVRSVQYF.

V gene TRBV7-2 combines with J gene TRBJ2-7; the D gene is possibly TRBD2 (5 bases). CDR1 and CDR2 from the germline V gene are SGHTA and FQGNSA. The CDR3 totals 13 residues. V was trimmed by 4 bases and J by 6 bases, leaving 13 bases between them. The CDR3 here is CASSSGLGSEQYF. The CDR3 bases are TGTGCCAGCAGCTCCGGGTTAGGGAGCGAGCAGTACTTC.

V gene TRBV5-5 combines with J gene TRBJ2-7; unclear D gene. V lost 4 bases and J 0 bases, leaving 14 bases between the germline ends. CDR3 length: 15 amino acids. CDR1 is SGHKS and CDR2 is YYEKEE in the germline V gene (reference sequence). Written as DNA, the CDR3 is TGTGCCAGCAGCCAAGGACCTATGAGCTCCTACGAGCAGTACTTC. Translation gives CASSQGPMSSYEQYF.

The chain couples TRBV2 to TRBJ2-7; D call uncertain. This CDR3 contains 11 residues. The germline gives CDR1 SNHLY, CDR2 FYNNEI. The germline V and J ends were trimmed by 6 bases and 2 bases, with 5 bases remaining between them. The CDR3 DNA follows: TGTGCCAGCAGCGGGCCCTACGAGCAGTACTTC. Translating it yields CASSGPYEQYF. The variable domain in full, completed from reference TRBV2 and TRBJ2-7, reads EPEVTQTPSHQVTQMGQEVILRCVPISNHLYFYWYRQILGQKVEFLVSFYNNEISEKSEIFDDQFSVERPDGSNFTLKIRSTKLEDSAMYFCASSGPYEQYFGPGTRLTVT.

This chain connects TRBV27 to TRBJ2-4; D not certain. Trimming stripped 4 bases from V and 10 bases from J, with 14 bases between. Germline V gene data show CDR1 as MNHEY and CDR2 as SMNVEV (reference sequence). This CDR3 spans 13 amino acids. The CDR3 nucleotides are TGTGCCAGCAGTTCCCAACTCGTGGGGATTCAGTACTTC. This translates into CASSSQLVGIQYF.

The chain combines TRBV11-2 with TRBJ1-1; D possibly corresponds to TRBD1 (5 bases). CDR3 size: 13 residues. The germline V gene has CDR1 SGHAT and CDR2 FQNNGV. V was pared by 4 bases and J by 7 bases, with 13 bases between. CDR3 in amino acids: CASSSLGAIEAFF. CDR3 DNA sequence: TGTGCCAGCAGCTCTCTAGGGGCGATTGAAGCTTTCTTT.

Notes on this clone: Mismatch with germline at one junction end may stem from a read error. The V and J genes are TRBV19 and TRBJ1-2, with 7 bases fitting TRBD1. Per the germline V gene, CDR1 is LNHDA and CDR2 is SQIVND (reference sequence). The CDR3 sequence is 13 residues long. The CDR3 nucleotides are TGTGCCAGTAGTTTAGACAGGGCTGGTGGCTACACCTTC. It encodes CASSLDRAGGYTF. The entire variable domain, with the rest obtained from reference TRBV19 and TRBJ1-2, is as follows: DGGITQSPKYLFRKEGQNVTLSCEQNLNHDAMYWYRQDPGQGLRLIYYSQIVNDFQKGDIAEGYSVSREKKESFPLTVTSAQKNPTAFYLCASSLDRAGGYTFGSGTRLTVV.

This rearrangement joins TRBV18 to TRBJ2-5, with D possibly being TRBD2 (5 bases). V was pared by 4 bases and J by 6 bases, with 24 bases between. The V gene's germline CDR1 is KGHSH and CDR2 LQKENI. The length of the CDR3 is 17 residues. DNA of the CDR3: TGTGCCAGCTCACTAGGGTCCAGCCGGGGAGCTGGGAAGACCCAGTACTTC. The encoded protein is CASSLGSSRGAGKTQYF.

The chain couples TRBV11-2 to TRBJ2-2, with 7 bases aligning to TRBD1. Germline V gene lookup returns CDR1 SGHAT and CDR2 FQNNGV. The CDR3 is 15 amino acids. J was trimmed by 6 bases and V by 1 base; bases with no gene match: 5. CDR3 DNA: TGTGCCAGCAGCTTAGCGAACAGGGGTGCCGGGGAGCTGTTTTTT. This sequence encodes CASSLANRGAGELFF.

The chain is built from TRBV2 and TRBJ2-7; weak D call: TRBD1 (6 bases). Trimming cost V 8 bases and J 2 bases, with 13 bases left between them. The CDR3 consists of 13 residues. CDR1 is SNHLY, CDR2 FYNNEI, per germline. The CDR3 reads CASSSGAAYEQYF. The CDR3 DNA reads TGTGCCAGCTCATCAGGGGCCGCCTACGAGCAGTACTTC.

The chain combines TRBV27 with TRBJ2-7, with 9 positions matching TRBD1. CDR3 length: 15 amino acids. Germline V gives CDR1 MNHEY, CDR2 SMNVEV (reference sequence). The V gene end was trimmed by 6 bases and the J gene end by 6 bases; junction bases not matched to a gene: 12. CDR3 region: CASSYLGDRVSEQYF. The CDR3 coding sequence is TGTGCCAGCAGCTACTTAGGGGACAGGGTTAGCGAGCAGTACTTC.

The chain carries TRBV7-2 and TRBJ2-7, with unresolved D. CDR3 length: 15 amino acids. Germline lookup yields CDR1 SGHTA and CDR2 FQGNSA. V dropped 1 base and J dropped 2 bases, with 12 bases sitting between them. In DNA form, the CDR3 reads TGTGCCAGCAGCTTAGACAGAGCGAGGACCTACGAGCAGTACTTC. Its translation is CASSLDRARTYEQYF.

Note on this clone: Sequence at one end of the junction differs from germline and may be a read error. The rearrangement uses TRBV28 and TRBJ2-5, with D hard to call. This CDR3 is built from 14 residues. Germline V gene sequence: CDR1 MDHEN, CDR2 SYDVKM. The CDR3 DNA reads TGTGCTAGCAGTCCAATACGTTTACGAGAGACCCAGTACTTC. It codes for CASSPIRLRETQYF.

This chain joins TRBV6-1 and TRBJ2-5, with 9 bases matching TRBD2. Germline CDR1 is MNHNS and CDR2 is SASEGT. The V gene end was trimmed by 6 bases and the J gene end by 5 bases; junction bases not matched to a gene: 10. The CDR3 runs 15 residues. CDR3: CASRRLADKVETQYF. In DNA form, the CDR3 reads TGTGCCAGCAGAAGACTAGCGGACAAGGTGGAGACCCAGTACTTC.

The J gene is TRBJ1-1, the V gene TRBV6-1; D call uncertain. CDR1 MNHNS and CDR2 SASEGT come from the germline V gene. Trimming stripped 6 bases from V and 5 bases from J, with 7 bases between. This CDR3 region has 11 residues. DNA of the CDR3: TGTGCCAGCAGGGTGTATACTGAAGCTTTCTTT. Its protein is CASRVYTEAFF.

The rearrangement joins TRBV28 to TRBJ1-5, with TRBD1 identical over 10 bases. V dropped 5 bases and J dropped 6; count of bases not matched to a gene: 7. CDR1 is MDHEN and CDR2 is SYDVKM in the germline V gene. This CDR3 is built from 15 residues. The CDR3 reads CASSHRDRGLQPQHF. CDR3 coding DNA: TGTGCCAGCAGTCACCGTGACAGGGGGCTTCAGCCCCAGCATTTT.

The V and J genes are TRBV20-1 and TRBJ2-1; D gene uncertain. The CDR3 length is 10 residues. Deletions cut 4 bases from V and 3 bases from J, with 1 base between. CDR1 is DFQATT, CDR2 SNEGSKA, per germline (reference sequence). Here the CDR3 reads CSANYNEQFF. The CDR3 region has the DNA TGCAGTGCTAACTACAATGAGCAGTTCTTC.